This T cell receptor (beta chain) was sequenced for a study of T cell clones after liver transplantation. Overall study context: TCRbeta sequencing after a pre-transplant mixed lymphocyte reaction identified graft-donor-reactive clones, later tracked in post-transplant blood.

Sequenced by immunoSEQ multiplex PCR; TCRdb stores in-frame clones only, minus some. The sample lists tens of thousands of clones; about two thirds were seen once. Worth noting for this clone: No antigen is known for it.

Study results and limitations: Conclusions were preliminary, with small, heterogeneous patient groups.

This TCR was sampled from a human donor who received a liver transplant. This specimen was CD4+ T cells from blood, taken before liver transplant.

CDR3 sequence: CASKIGELKNTEAFF. In DNA, the CDR3 is TGTGCCAGCAAAATCGGAGAACTTAAGAACACTGAAGCTTTCTTT. J is TRBJ1-1 and V is TRBV2; D is uncertain. Germline lookup yields CDR1 SNHLY and CDR2 FYNNEI. This CDR3 region has 15 residues. V gave up 7 bases and J gave up 1 base, with 16 bases separating them.